This T cell receptor (beta chain) comes out of a study of identical twins. TCRdb fed the 5' RACE reads into MiXCR, producing one record per CDR3 protein. The sample lists 240,000 or so distinct CDR3 sequences, roughly a tenth occurring once. The study's findings and limits: Where out-of-frame alpha sequences were twin-shared, they showed excess low generation probability. A cross-sectional statistical analysis, not follow-up of the same donors, supported the conclusions.

This clonotype was seen repeatedly, ten times or more. Its antigen is unidentified. This CDR3 spans 14 amino acids. The germline gives CDR1 LGHDT, CDR2 YNNKEL (reference sequence). With 0 bases removed from V and 0 bases from J, the gap between germline ends came to 6 bases. This rearrangement joins TRBV3-1 to TRBJ2-7; no definite D call. The sample taken for sequencing was memory T cells sorted from blood. This receptor was obtained from a man aged 50-59 years in good health. CDR3 loop: CASSQDYSSYEQYF. The DNA of the CDR3 is TGTGCCAGCAGCCAAGACTACTCCTCCTACGAGCAGTACTTC.